The TCR beta chain under discussion was sequenced for a study of blood T cell repertoires in COVID-19. V lost 2 bases to trimming and J lost 3 bases; unmatched junction nucleotides: 4. The V gene's germline CDR1 is MNHEY and CDR2 SVGAGI. This CDR3 has 16 residues. Living in 25 or so US areas, the participants were between 18 and 89 years of age. Recovered participants had two consecutive negative NP/OP PCR tests, healthcare professional clearance, or symptom resolution. Some clones are missing from TCRdb's copy, which holds only in-frame ones; the method was immunoSEQ multiplex PCR. This sample has hundreds of thousands of clones, with about 88% found just once.

The receptor was derived from a woman aged 45 to 65 who had recovered from COVID-19. What was sequenced was PBMCs or T cells enriched from blood (not recorded which). The V call is TRBV6-5, the J call TRBJ2-2; 9 nucleotides match TRBD1. For the CDR3, the DNA is TGTGCCAGCAGTTACCATAGGACAGGGGACACCGGGGAGCTGTTTTTT. Amino acid sequence: CASSYHRTGDTGELFF.